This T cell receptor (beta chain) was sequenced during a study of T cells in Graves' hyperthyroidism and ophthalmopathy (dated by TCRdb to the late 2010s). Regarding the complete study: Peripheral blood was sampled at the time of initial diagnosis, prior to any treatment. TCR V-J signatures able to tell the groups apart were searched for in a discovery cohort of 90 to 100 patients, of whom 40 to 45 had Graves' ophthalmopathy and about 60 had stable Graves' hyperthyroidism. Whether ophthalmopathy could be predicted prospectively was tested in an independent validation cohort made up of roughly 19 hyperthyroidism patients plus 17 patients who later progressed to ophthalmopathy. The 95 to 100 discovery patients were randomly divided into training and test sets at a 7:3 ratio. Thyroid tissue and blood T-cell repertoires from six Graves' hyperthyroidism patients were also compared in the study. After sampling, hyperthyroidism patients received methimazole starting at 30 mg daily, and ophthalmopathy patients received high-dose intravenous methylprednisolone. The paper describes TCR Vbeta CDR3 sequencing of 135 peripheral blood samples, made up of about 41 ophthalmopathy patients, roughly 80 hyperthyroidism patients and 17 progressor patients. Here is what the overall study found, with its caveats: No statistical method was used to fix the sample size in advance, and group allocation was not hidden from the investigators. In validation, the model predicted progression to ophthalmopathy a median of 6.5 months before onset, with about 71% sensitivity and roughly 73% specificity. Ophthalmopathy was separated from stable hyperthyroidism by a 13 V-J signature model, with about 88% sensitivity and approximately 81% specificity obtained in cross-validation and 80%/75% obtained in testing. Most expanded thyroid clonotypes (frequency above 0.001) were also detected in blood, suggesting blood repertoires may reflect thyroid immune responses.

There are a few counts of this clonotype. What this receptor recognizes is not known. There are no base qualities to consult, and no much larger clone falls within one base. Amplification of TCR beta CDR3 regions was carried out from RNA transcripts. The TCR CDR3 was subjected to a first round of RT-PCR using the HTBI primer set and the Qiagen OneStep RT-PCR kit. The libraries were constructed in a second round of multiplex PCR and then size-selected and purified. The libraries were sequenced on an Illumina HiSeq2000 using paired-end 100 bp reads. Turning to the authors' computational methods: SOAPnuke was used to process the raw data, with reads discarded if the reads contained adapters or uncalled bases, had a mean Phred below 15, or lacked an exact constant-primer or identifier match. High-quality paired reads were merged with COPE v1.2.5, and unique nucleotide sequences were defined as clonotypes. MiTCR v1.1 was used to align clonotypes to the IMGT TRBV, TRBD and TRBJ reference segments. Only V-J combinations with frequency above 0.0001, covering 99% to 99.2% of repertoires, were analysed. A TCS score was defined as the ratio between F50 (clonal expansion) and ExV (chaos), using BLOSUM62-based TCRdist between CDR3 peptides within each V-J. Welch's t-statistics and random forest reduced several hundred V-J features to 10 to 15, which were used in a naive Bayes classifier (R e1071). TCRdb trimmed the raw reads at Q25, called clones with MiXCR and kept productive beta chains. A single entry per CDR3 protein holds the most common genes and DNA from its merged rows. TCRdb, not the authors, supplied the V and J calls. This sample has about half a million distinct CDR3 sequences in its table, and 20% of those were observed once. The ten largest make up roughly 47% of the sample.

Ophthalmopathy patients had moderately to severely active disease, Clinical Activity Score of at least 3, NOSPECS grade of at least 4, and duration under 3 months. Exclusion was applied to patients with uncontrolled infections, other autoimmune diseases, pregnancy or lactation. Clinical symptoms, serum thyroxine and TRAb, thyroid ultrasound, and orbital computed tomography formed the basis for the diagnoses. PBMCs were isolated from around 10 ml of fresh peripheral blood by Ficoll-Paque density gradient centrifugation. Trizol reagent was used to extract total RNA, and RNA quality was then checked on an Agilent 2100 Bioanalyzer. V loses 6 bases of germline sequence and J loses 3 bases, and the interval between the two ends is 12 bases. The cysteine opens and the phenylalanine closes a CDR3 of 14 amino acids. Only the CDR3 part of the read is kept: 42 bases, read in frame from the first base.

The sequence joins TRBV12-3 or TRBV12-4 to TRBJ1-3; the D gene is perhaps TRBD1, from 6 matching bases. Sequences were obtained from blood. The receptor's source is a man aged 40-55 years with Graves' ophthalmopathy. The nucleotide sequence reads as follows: TGTGCCAGCAGAGCACAGGGTTTTGGAAACACCATATATTTT. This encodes CASRAQGFGNTIYF.